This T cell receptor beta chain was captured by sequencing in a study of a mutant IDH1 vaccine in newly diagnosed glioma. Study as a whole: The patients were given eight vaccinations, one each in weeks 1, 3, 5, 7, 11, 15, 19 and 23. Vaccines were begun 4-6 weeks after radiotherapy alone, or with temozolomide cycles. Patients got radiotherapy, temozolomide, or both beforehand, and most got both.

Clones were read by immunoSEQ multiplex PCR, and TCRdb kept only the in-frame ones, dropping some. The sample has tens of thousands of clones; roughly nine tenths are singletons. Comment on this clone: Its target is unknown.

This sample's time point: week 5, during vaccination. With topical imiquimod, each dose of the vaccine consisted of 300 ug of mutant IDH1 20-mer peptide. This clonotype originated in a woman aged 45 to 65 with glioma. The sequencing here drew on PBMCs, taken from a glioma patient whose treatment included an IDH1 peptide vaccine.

CDR3 bases: TGCGCCAGCAGCTTGGGGGACAGGGGGCTGGAGACCCAGTACTTC. Its translation: CASSLGDRGLETQYF. The J gene is TRBJ2-5, the V gene TRBV5-1; 12 bases map to TRBD1. The J segment lost 5 bases and the V segment lost 0 bases, leaving 2 bases of the junction unmatched. The CDR3 runs 15 residues. Germline CDR1 SGHRS, CDR2 YFSETQ.